Listed below are T cell receptor beta chains from one sample, sequenced in a study of CD8 T cells in ankylosing spondylitis. TCRdb called the 5' RACE reads again in MiXCR, with one record for every CDR3 protein. The data hold a few hundred thousand distinct CDR3 sequences, with over 15% observed a single time. The specimen sequenced was blood, either unsorted or a sorted T cell fraction (not recorded which). The receptors were gathered from a male donor with ankylosing spondylitis or in good health (not recorded which). Each CDR3 is given with its conserved first and last residue. The D gene is left open where the match is weak. Size is stated for part of the rows, as once, few or many counts, or as a class when the clone is expanded.

V gene	clone size	D gene	J gene	CDR3 DNA	CDR3 protein
TRBV25-1	few	-	TRBJ2-1	TGTGCCAGCAGTGAATATAAGACTAGGTCCAATGAGCAGTTCTTC	CASSEYKTRSNEQFF
TRBV12-3/TRBV12-4	-	-	TRBJ2-1	TGTGCCAGCAGTTCGGGGACTCCAACCTACAATGAGCAGTTCTTC	CASSSGTPTYNEQFF
TRBV7-9	-	TRBD2	TRBJ2-1	TGTGCCAGCAGCTTAACCTCTAGCGGGGCCTTTAATGAGCAGTTCTTC	CASSLTSSGAFNEQFF
TRBV11-2	-	-	TRBJ2-3	TGTGCCAGCAGCCCGGGGGTCCCAGATACGCAGTATTTT	CASSPGVPDTQYF
TRBV20-1	few	-	TRBJ1-2	TGCAGTGCTAGAGCGGGGATTGGGGGCTACACCTTC	CSARAGIGGYTF
TRBV5-5	few	TRBD1	TRBJ2-1	TGTGCCAGCAGCCCGAGTACAGGGGACCCCTACAATGAGCAGTTCTTC	CASSPSTGDPYNEQFF
TRBV29-1	-	-	TRBJ2-5	TGCAGCGTTTCAGGTCGGCGGAAGACCCAGTACTTC	CSVSGRRKTQYF
TRBV11-2	few	-	TRBJ2-1	TGTGCCAGCAGCTCCTCGGCCGACAGCTCCTACAATGAGCAGTTCTTC	CASSSSADSSYNEQFF
TRBV4-1	-	-	TRBJ1-1	TGCGCCAGCAGCCACCCCGGGACGGTCCCGAACACTGAAGCTTTCTTT	CASSHPGTVPNTEAFF
TRBV7-9	few	-	TRBJ2-1	TGTGCCAGCAGCGGAGCTGGTGAAGAGGTCAATGAGCAGTTCTTC	CASSGAGEEVNEQFF
TRBV29-1	many	-	TRBJ2-5	TGCAGCGTTGAGGAGGTCAGGGACTTACAAGAGACCCAGTACTTC	CSVEEVRDLQETQYF
TRBV25-1	-	-	TRBJ2-5	TGTGCCAGCAGTGAAAAGTCCTTGGTGGCAGAGACCCAGTACTTC	CASSEKSLVAETQYF
TRBV4-1	-	TRBD1	TRBJ2-7	TGCGCCAGCAGCCCCTCACAGGGGGATGTGTACGAGCAGTACTTC	CASSPSQGDVYEQYF
TRBV29-1	few	TRBD2	TRBJ2-2	TGCAGCGTTGAAGGATTGGTGGGAGGGCTGGACACCGGGGAGCTGTTTTTT	CSVEGLVGGLDTGELFF
TRBV3-1	few	-	TRBJ2-5	TGTGCCAGCACCGACTTGCGGGGCATCCAAGAGACCCAGTACTTC	CASTDLRGIQETQYF
TRBV10-2	-	TRBD1	TRBJ2-2	TGCGCCAGCAGCTCCGGGACAGGGAACACCGGGGAGCTGTTTTTT	CASSSGTGNTGELFF
TRBV19	few	TRBD1	TRBJ2-7	TGTGCCAGTAGCCCCGGGACAGGGGGCAATCTGGTGGGAATCTACGAGCAGTACTTC	CASSPGTGGNLVGIYEQYF
TRBV29-1	few	TRBD2	TRBJ2-1	TGCAGCGTTGTCGGCGGGAGGGCCGGGGATGAGCAGTTCTTC	CSVVGGRAGDEQFF
TRBV6-1	-	TRBD2	TRBJ2-3	TGTGCCAGCAGTGGCAAAAGCGGGAGGGCGACAGATACGCAGTATTTT	CASSGKSGRATDTQYF
TRBV28	-	-	TRBJ2-2	TGTGCCAGCAGTTATGGTAACACCGGGGAGCTGTTTTTT	CASSYGNTGELFF
TRBV29-1	-	-	TRBJ2-5	TGCAGCGTTCCGGGACCTCCATATCCCCAAGAGACCCAGTACTTC	CSVPGPPYPQETQYF
TRBV15	-	TRBD2	TRBJ2-5	TGTGCCACCAGCTCTAGCGGGAGGGGTTGGCTAGAGACCCAGTACTTC	CATSSSGRGWLETQYF
TRBV9	-	TRBD2	TRBJ2-1	TGTGCCAGCAGCCCAAGACTAGCGGCATACAATGAGCAGTTCTTC	CASSPRLAAYNEQFF
TRBV4-1	-	TRBD2	TRBJ2-1	TGCGCCAGCAGCCAAGAAGGAGCGGGGACCTACAATGAGCAGTTCTTC	CASSQEGAGTYNEQFF